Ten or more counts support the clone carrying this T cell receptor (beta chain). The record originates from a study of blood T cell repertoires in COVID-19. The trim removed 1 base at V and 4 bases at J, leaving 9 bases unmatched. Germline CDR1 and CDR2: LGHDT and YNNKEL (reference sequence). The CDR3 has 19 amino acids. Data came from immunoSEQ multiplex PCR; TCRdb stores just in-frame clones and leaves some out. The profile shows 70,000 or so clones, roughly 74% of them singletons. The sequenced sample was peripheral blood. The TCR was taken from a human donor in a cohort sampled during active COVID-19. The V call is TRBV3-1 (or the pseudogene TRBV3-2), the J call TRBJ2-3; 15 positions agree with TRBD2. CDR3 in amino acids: CASSQAVGLAGGAADTQYF. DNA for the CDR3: TGTGCCAGCAGCCAAGCCGTGGGACTAGCGGGAGGAGCGGCAGATACGCAGTATTTT.